This T cell receptor (beta chain) was sequenced for a study of cytomegalovirus exposure and HLA in healthy donors. Whole-study findings and limits: Reports state that TCR beta sequences accurately predicted most subjects' HLA-A and HLA-B alleles. Cytomegalovirus association was assigned to about 150 TCR beta chains.

In the PCR, 60 Vbeta and 13 Jbeta primers were used. The method was immunoSEQ multiplex PCR; TCRdb's version includes in-frame clones alone and lacks a portion of them. The sample lists roughly 100,000 clones; 70% to 80% were seen once. Concerning this clone itself: The target antigen is unknown.

In germline, CDR1 is SGHRS, CDR2 YFSETQ. The ends were cut back, 0 bases at V and 4 bases at J, with 7 bases in the middle. The CDR3 consists of 13 residues. The receptor was isolated from a middle-aged man in good health and CMV-seropositive. The sequenced sample was PBMCs. The gene calls are TRBV5-1 and TRBJ2-5; no clear D gene. This chain's CDR3 is CASSLVPGETQYF. The CDR3 region has the DNA TGCGCCAGCAGCTTGGTTCCCGGAGAGACCCAGTACTTC.